These T cell receptor beta chains were read from a single sample in a study of technical replicates of blood from a few donors. The table came from immunoSEQ multiplex PCR; TCRdb's copy has only in-frame clones and leaves some out. This sample has approximately 60,000 clones, with 80% to 90% found just once. The specimen was PBMCs. Receptor source: a human donor in good health. Some clones in this sample may be carry-over from other donors' samples. The conserved cysteine and the conserved F or W are not part of the CDR3 here. Clone size is given for some rows only: seen once, a few or many times, or a class if the clone is expanded.

TRBV7-2	-	13	ASSLVKGPSYGYT
TRBV4-1	-	12	ASSQDGGNQPQH
TRBV5-1	once	19	ASSLRGFGGTGTLWDYGYT
TRBV11-2	-	12	ASSLGGDSAEAF
TRBV7-2	-	11	ASSSISTGELF
TRBV12-2	-	15	ASRLPRGGSGTGELF
TRBV7-2	-	14	ASSLGASGGEDTQY
TRBV12-5	-	16	ASGPGTSGGRSTDTQY
TRBV5-6	-	15	ASRNVGQGTDNYGYT
TRBV29-1	-	11	SVCFSGANVLT
TRBV4-1	-	14	ASSQYSGENTGELF
TRBV6-5	-	11	ASSYAGDMRYT
TRBV7-2	-	11	ASTLVDSNEQY
TRBV14	once	13	ASSSGQGALSPLH
TRBV7-6	-	12	ASSLLGSNTEAF
TRBV14	-	9	ASSQGRGYT
TRBV9	-	13	ASSAGGLPTGELF
TRBV7-9	-	12	ASSFVGGYTEAF
TRBV30	-	12	ACSATGRNSPLH
TRBV5-4	-	14	ASSLVPIRAYNEQF
TRBV7-3	-	11	ASSQTGFDEQF
TRBV18	-	13	ASSPQQGVGTEAF
TRBV9	-	14	ASSVTGQGDVDTQY
TRBV11-2	-	10	ASSFEGVEQY
TRBV19	-	13	ASSTLESSVDEQF
TRBV4-3	-	15	ASSQSGTGNSGNTIY
TRBV7-9	-	12	ASSARQVNEKLF
TRBV30	-	13	AWTSGFSGANVLT
TRBV7-2	once	10	ASSRGQETQY
TRBV5-1	-	12	ASSSGLLNTEAF
TRBV18	-	10	ASSPDREGYT
TRBV5-4	-	16	ASLGPILAGGKKETQY
TRBV5-4	-	14	ASSLAGTSARDTQY
TRBV7-9	-	14	ASSNSSGEYFYGYT
TRBV18	-	12	ASSRDSSNQPQH
TRBV5-4	-	14	ASSLGPAGGRETQY
TRBV23-1	-	14	ASRPRRTDTQETQY
TRBV7-9	-	11	ASSSIGGHEQY
TRBV5-4	-	11	ASSRQGFEKLF
TRBV13	once	12	ASSPSSDQETQY
TRBV29-1	-	9	SAAGGYGYT
TRBV6-5	-	10	ASSRTGGGYT
TRBV27	-	11	ASSFVREETQY
TRBV29-1	few	14	SVEDGLAGADYEQY
TRBV4-3	once	12	ASSQDLRSYEQY
TRBV29-1	-	12	SARKGGGTDTQY
TRBV7-9	-	14	ASSPLVGGRTDTQY
TRBV6-1	-	14	ASSDSPGGAADTQY
TRBV7-7	-	14	ASRPRVGSSNQPQH
TRBV6-4	-	11	ASSDWPNGELF
TRBV27	once	16	ASSALADRGHYQETQY
TRBV27	-	13	ASSTPGQGHYEQY